These 29 T cell receptor beta chains came from one sample sequenced in a study of cytomegalovirus exposure and HLA in healthy donors. Here immunoSEQ multiplex PCR was the method, and the copy in TCRdb shows in-frame clones only, minus some. The profile shows about 200,000 clones, around 88% of them singletons. Sequencing was done on a sample of PBMCs. Receptors originate from a woman in her late teens or twenties in good health and CMV-seronegative.

This chain uses TRBV29-1 with TRBJ2-7, with no clear D. Germline values: CDR1 SQVTM, CDR2 ANQGSEA. The V gene lost 1 base and the J gene lost 3 bases, with 7 bases spanning the gap. The CDR3 loop spans 12 amino acids. The CDR3 nucleotides are TGCAGCGTTGAAGGGTTCGGCTACGAGCAGTACTTC. It translates to CSVEGFGYEQYF.

As concerns this clone: In the same sample, other DNA sequences code for this CDR3. The V call is TRBV28, the J call TRBJ2-7; D gene unclear. Trimming removed 4 bases from V and 4 bases from J, with 5 bases in between. The CDR3 extends over 11 amino acids. Germline assignment: CDR1 MDHEN and CDR2 SYDVKM. The CDR3 is CASSSAYEQYF. The CDR3 DNA sequence: TGTGCCAGCAGTTCCGCGTACGAGCAGTACTTC.

This sequence joins TRBV28 and TRBJ2-2; TRBD1 matches 8 bases. The CDR3 length is 16 residues. V gave up 3 bases and J gave up 1 base; unmatched junction bases: 4. CDR1 is MDHEN, CDR2 SYDVKM, per germline. The CDR3 DNA sequence: TGTGCCAGCAGTTTCCTCGGGACAGGGAACACCGGGGAGCTGTTTTTT. Encoded protein: CASSFLGTGNTGELFF.

This chain joins TRBV6-5 and TRBJ2-4; a weak D match, TRBD2 (6 bases). The CDR3 runs 13 residues. Germline assignment: CDR1 MNHEY and CDR2 SVGAGI. Trimming removed 6 bases from V and 16 bases from J, with 22 bases in between. CDR3 nucleotide sequence: TGTGCCAGCAGCTCCCATGAGGGGCGGGATCTCTACTTC. It is translated as CASSSHEGRDLYF.

The V and J genes are TRBV11-2 and TRBJ2-3, with a possible D match to TRBD1 (5 bases). This CDR3 comprises 17 residues. Germline CDR1 SGHAT, CDR2 FQNNGV. The V end was cut by 5 bases, the J end by 1 base, with 19 bases between. CDR3 sequence: CASSHKNAGSRTDTQYF. The CDR3 nucleotides are TGTGCCAGCAGCCACAAAAACGCAGGGTCCCGCACAGATACGCAGTATTTT.

This clone turned up a few times. The rearrangement links TRBV10-1 to TRBJ2-5; D may be TRBD1 (6 bases). V lost 8 bases and J 4 bases, leaving 11 bases between the germline ends. This CDR3 spans 12 amino acids. Germline V CDR1 and CDR2: WNHNN, SYGVQD (reference sequence). In DNA form, the CDR3 reads TGCGCCAGCCTTTGCAGGGGAGAGACCCAGTACTTC. This sequence encodes CASLCRGETQYF.

This chain uses TRBV29-1 with TRBJ1-1; D is uncertain. Trimming removed 0 bases from V and 10 bases from J, with 9 bases in between. The CDR3 is 11 amino acids. Germline lookup yields CDR1 SQVTM and CDR2 ANQGSEA. The CDR3 region has the DNA TGCAGCGTTGAAGATACCTCAGGAGCTTTCTTT. Its protein product is CSVEDTSGAFF.

This clone was detected once. The chain has TRBV5-1 and TRBJ2-2, with D possibly being TRBD2 (6 bases). The CDR3 is 16 residues long. With 4 bases removed from V and 0 bases from J, the gap between germline ends came to 13 bases. Germline V CDR1 and CDR2: SGHRS, YFSETQ. The CDR3: CASSGPGGPNTGELFF. In DNA, the CDR3 is TGCGCCAGCAGCGGCCCCGGGGGACCGAACACCGGGGAGCTGTTTTTT.

This clone was counted a few times. Different DNA sequences within this sample yield the same CDR3. V and J are TRBV5-1 and TRBJ1-2, with D unclear. Germline V gene lookup returns CDR1 SGHRS and CDR2 YFSETQ. Trimming removed 0 bases at V and 2 bases at J, with 5 bases between. This CDR3 spans 13 amino acids. This chain's CDR3 is CASSLDNNYGYTF. The CDR3 DNA reads as TGCGCCAGCAGCTTGGACAACAACTATGGCTACACCTTC.

This clone has only a few counts. The chain recombines TRBV19 with TRBJ2-7; D is ambiguous. Germline V lookup: CDR1 LNHDA, CDR2 SQIVND (reference sequence). V was trimmed by 5 bases and J by 1 base, leaving 6 bases between them. This CDR3 region has 12 residues. For the CDR3, the DNA is TGTGCCAGTAGTTCACAGTCCTACGAGCAGTACTTC. Amino acids: CASSSQSYEQYF.

This rearrangement joins TRBV28 to TRBJ2-2; 7 bases fit TRBD2. The CDR3 extends over 16 amino acids. The trim removed 6 bases at V and 6 bases at J, leaving 13 bases unmatched. CDR1 MDHEN and CDR2 SYDVKM come from the germline V gene. CDR3 loop: CASSSAGAVVSGELFF. CDR3 coding DNA: TGTGCCAGCAGCTCTGCGGGAGCGGTAGTCTCCGGGGAGCTGTTTTTT.

V gene TRBV28 combines with J gene TRBJ1-1, with D possibly being TRBD1 (5 bases). This CDR3 is 12 amino acids long. V was shortened by 2 bases and J by 5 bases, with 6 bases between the two germline ends. Germline V lookup: CDR1 MDHEN, CDR2 SYDVKM. The CDR3, as DNA: TGTGCCAGCAGTTTAGCAGGGACTGAAGCTTTCTTT. Amino acids: CASSLAGTEAFF. Full variable domain (rest looked up from reference TRBV28 and TRBJ1-1): DVKVTQSSRYLVKRTGEKVFLECVQDMDHENMFWYRQDPGLGLRLIYFSYDVKMKEKGDIPEGYSVSREKKERFSLILESASTNQTSMYLCASSLAGTEAFFGQGTRLTVV.

The rearrangement uses TRBV9 and TRBJ1-4, with 9 positions matching TRBD1. From germline, CDR1 is SGDLS and CDR2 YYNGEE. The CDR3 length is 15 residues. V shed 3 bases, J shed 7 bases, and the junction held 7 bases outside the gene matches. CDR3 loop: CASSALTGGSEKLFF. As DNA, the CDR3 is TGTGCCAGCAGCGCCCTGACAGGGGGGAGTGAAAAACTGTTTTTT.

The V and J genes are TRBV18 and TRBJ2-7, with 10 positions matching TRBD2. J lost 2 bases, V lost 1 base, and 14 bases had no gene match. Germline V CDR1 and CDR2: KGHSH, LQKENI. The CDR3 spans 19 residues. In DNA, the CDR3 is TGTGCCAGCTCACCACAAGAAGCGGGAGGGCCGCGGAGCCCCTACGAGCAGTACTTC. This translates into CASSPQEAGGPRSPYEQYF.

The V and J genes are TRBV12-5 and TRBJ2-3; D remains unclear. The CDR3 length is 12 residues. The germline V gene has CDR1 LGHNT and CDR2 FRNRAP. V dropped 6 bases and J dropped 6 bases, with 10 bases sitting between them. CDR3 DNA sequence: TGTGCTAGTGGGGAGACGACGGATACGCAGTATTTT. This codes for CASGETTDTQYF.

The V gene is TRBV2, the J gene TRBJ2-7, with D tentatively TRBD2 (6 bases). From germline, CDR1 is SNHLY and CDR2 FYNNEI. The V gene lost 8 bases and the J gene lost 7 bases, with 18 bases spanning the gap. This CDR3 comprises 13 residues. DNA of the CDR3: TGTGCCAGCGTAGACCTACTAGCTCCGGAGCAGTACTTC. Translation: CASVDLLAPEQYF.

V and J are TRBV5-1 and TRBJ2-3; TRBD2 matches 7 bases. This CDR3 contains 16 residues. Germline CDR1 SGHRS, CDR2 YFSETQ. V was pared by 4 bases and J by 4 bases, with 12 bases of the junction left unmatched. This chain's CDR3 is CASSPLVAGPADTQYF. The CDR3 nucleotides read TGCGCCAGCAGCCCCCTCGTAGCGGGCCCTGCAGATACGCAGTATTTT.

The chain has TRBV27 and TRBJ2-7; 7 bases line up with TRBD2. Germline assignment: CDR1 MNHEY and CDR2 SMNVEV (reference sequence). CDR3 length: 15 amino acids. Unmatched junction bases numbered 8, after V lost 6 bases and J lost 0 bases. The CDR3: CASSISGRASYEQYF. In nucleotides, the CDR3 is TGTGCCAGCAGCATCTCAGGGAGGGCCTCCTACGAGCAGTACTTC.

The chain carries TRBV6-1 and TRBJ2-4; possible D gene TRBD1, 6 bases. This CDR3 is 14 amino acids long. V was shortened by 7 bases and J by 1 base, with 11 bases between the two germline ends. In germline, CDR1 is MNHNS, CDR2 SASEGT. The CDR3 nucleotides are TGTGCCAGCACCCGGGACACGGCCAAAAACATTCAGTACTTC. Protein: CASTRDTAKNIQYF.

The chain uses TRBV27 and TRBJ2-6; 8 bases map to TRBD1. This CDR3 contains 19 residues. The V segment lost 1 base and the J segment 2 bases; nucleotides outside the gene matches: 10. Per the germline V gene, CDR1 is MNHEY and CDR2 is SMNVEV (reference sequence). CDR3: CASSLYGPQGATGANVLTF. The CDR3 bases are TGTGCCAGCAGTTTATATGGCCCTCAGGGGGCAACTGGGGCCAACGTCCTGACTTTC.

The V call is TRBV4-1, the J call TRBJ2-7, with a weak D call TRBD2 (6 bases). Germline V gene sequence: CDR1 MGHRA, CDR2 YSYEKL. This CDR3 comprises 14 residues. V lost 0 bases and J 2 bases, leaving 8 bases between the germline ends. The CDR3 region is CASSQERGAYEQYF. DNA for the CDR3: TGCGCCAGCAGCCAAGAGCGGGGAGCCTACGAGCAGTACTTC.

The chain employs TRBV5-4 and TRBJ2-7; 13 positions match TRBD2. V gave up 3 bases and J gave up 1 base; unmatched junction bases: 4. The CDR3 is made up of 16 amino acids. Germline values: CDR1 SGHNT, CDR2 YYREEE (reference sequence). The CDR3 DNA is TGTGCCAGCAGCTCCGCGGGACTAGCGGGATCCTACGAGCAGTACTTC. As protein: CASSSAGLAGSYEQYF.

The gene calls are TRBV10-3 and TRBJ1-3; D uncertain. V lost 2 bases and J 1 base, leaving 12 bases between the germline ends. The length of the CDR3 is 16 residues. Germline V gene sequence: CDR1 ENHRY, CDR2 SYGVKD. The CDR3 DNA reads TGTGCCATCAGTGAGCCACCAGACATGTCTGGAAACACCATATATTTT. Residues: CAISEPPDMSGNTIYF.

This chain uses TRBV4-1 with TRBJ2-1; possible D gene TRBD2, 7 bases. V dropped 1 base and J dropped 12 bases, with 22 bases sitting between them. Germline CDR1 is MGHRA and CDR2 is YSYEKL. This CDR3 spans 16 amino acids. CDR3 protein: CASSQGLSRGGEAQFF. The CDR3 nucleotides read TGCGCCAGCAGCCAAGGTCTCTCAAGAGGGGGGGAGGCGCAGTTCTTC.

This clone was picked up one time. The genes are TRBV28 and TRBJ2-3; D gene unclear. The germline V and J ends were trimmed by 2 bases and 6 bases, with 6 bases remaining between them. Germline CDR1 and CDR2: MDHEN and SYDVKM. This CDR3 spans 12 amino acids. The DNA for the CDR3 is TGTGCCAGCAGTTTACCCCGTGATACGCAGTATTTT. This encodes CASSLPRDTQYF.

The chain employs TRBV15 and TRBJ2-7; the match to TRBD1 covers 7 bases. The CDR3 loop spans 15 amino acids. CDR1 LNHNV and CDR2 YYDKDF come from the germline V gene (reference sequence). V gave up 0 bases and J gave up 2 bases; unmatched junction bases: 4. The CDR3 DNA reads as TGTGCCACCAGCAGAGATAGGGACAGAGCCTACGAGCAGTACTTC. It is translated as CATSRDRDRAYEQYF.

V is TRBV30 and J is TRBJ2-2; D call uncertain. This CDR3 region has 10 residues. The V end was cut by 7 bases, the J end by 5 bases, with 5 bases between. In germline, CDR1 is GTSNPN, CDR2 SVGIG (reference sequence). This CDR3 reads CAYQTGELFF. The CDR3 DNA sequence: TGTGCCTACCAGACCGGGGAGCTGTTTTTT.

CDR3: CASSPTGQGGNTIYF. The CDR3 bases are TGTGCCAGCAGTCCGACGGGACAGGGAGGAAACACCATATATTTT. This chain joins TRBV28 and TRBJ1-3; 9 bases are shared with TRBD1. In germline, CDR1 is MDHEN, CDR2 SYDVKM. V shed 5 bases, J shed 4 bases, and the junction held 6 bases outside the gene matches. The CDR3 totals 15 residues.

The chain carries TRBV5-1 and TRBJ2-1; 8 positions match TRBD2. With V trimmed by 2 bases and J by 2 bases, 3 bases remained unmatched. CDR3 size: 15 residues. The germline V gene encodes CDR1 SGHRS and CDR2 YFSETQ. The CDR3 nucleotides are TGCGCCAGCAGCTTTAGCGGGGCAACCTACAATGAGCAGTTCTTC. The encoded protein is CASSFSGATYNEQFF.